This T cell receptor (beta chain) is drawn from a study of T cells of healthy individuals. One entry per CDR3 protein results from TCRdb running MiXCR on the 5' RACE reads. The data hold under 70,000 distinct CDR3 sequences, with over 12% observed a single time. Germline lookup yields CDR1 SEHNR and CDR2 FQNEAQ (reference sequence). Between the trimmed V and J ends, which lost 1 base and 6 bases, there was a span of 17 bases. The CDR3 totals 16 residues. This TCR was recovered from a human donor in good health. The rearrangement uses TRBV7-9 and TRBJ2-3; D is unresolved. The CDR3 coding sequence is TGTGCCAGCAGCTTAGGGGCAGGAAGACCCCACGATACGCAGTATTTT. As protein: CASSLGAGRPHDTQYF. The whole variable domain, remainder taken from reference TRBV7-9 and TRBJ2-3, is DTGVSQNPRHKITKRGQNVTFRCDPISEHNRLYWYRQTLGQGPEFLTYFQNEAQLEKSRLLSDRFSAERPKGSFSTLEIQRTEQGDSAMYLCASSLGAGRPHDTQYFGPGTRLTVL.